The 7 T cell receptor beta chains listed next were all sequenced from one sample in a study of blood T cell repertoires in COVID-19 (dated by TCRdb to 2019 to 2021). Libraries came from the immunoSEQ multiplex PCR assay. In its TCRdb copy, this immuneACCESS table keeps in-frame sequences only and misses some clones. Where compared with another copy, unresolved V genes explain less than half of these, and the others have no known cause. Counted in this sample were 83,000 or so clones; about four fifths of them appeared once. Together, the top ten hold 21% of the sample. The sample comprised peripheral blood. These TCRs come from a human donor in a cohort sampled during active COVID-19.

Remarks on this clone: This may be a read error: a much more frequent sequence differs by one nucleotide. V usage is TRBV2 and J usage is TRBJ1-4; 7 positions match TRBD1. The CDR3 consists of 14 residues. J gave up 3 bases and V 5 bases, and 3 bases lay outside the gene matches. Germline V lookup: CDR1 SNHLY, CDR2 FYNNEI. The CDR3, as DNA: TGTGCCAGCAGTCCGGGACAGCCTAATGAAAAACTGTTTTTT. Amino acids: CASSPGQPNEKLFF. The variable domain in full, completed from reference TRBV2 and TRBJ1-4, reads EPEVTQTPSHQVTQMGQEVILRCVPISNHLYFYWYRQILGQKVEFLVSFYNNEISEKSEIFDDQFSVERPDGSNFTLKIRSTKLEDSAMYFCASSPGQPNEKLFFGSGTQLSVL.

CDR3 nucleotides: TGTGCCAGCAGAAACAGGGGGTTAGAGACCCAGTACTTC. Translating it yields CASRNRGLETQYF. The chain combines TRBV12-3 or TRBV12-4 with TRBJ2-5, with 8 nucleotides matching TRBD1. This CDR3 region has 13 residues. Trimming removed 6 bases from V and 4 bases from J; junction bases left unmatched: 4.

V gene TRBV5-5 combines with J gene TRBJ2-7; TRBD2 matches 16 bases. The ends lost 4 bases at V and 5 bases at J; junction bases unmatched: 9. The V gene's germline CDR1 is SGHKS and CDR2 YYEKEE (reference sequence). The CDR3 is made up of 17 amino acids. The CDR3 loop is CASSPPGLAGGPDEQYF. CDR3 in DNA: TGTGCCAGCAGCCCCCCGGGACTAGCGGGGGGGCCTGACGAGCAGTACTTC. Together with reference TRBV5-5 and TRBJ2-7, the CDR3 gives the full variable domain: DAGVTQSPTHLIKTRGQQVTLRCSPISGHKSVSWYQQVLGQGPQFIFQYYEKEERGRGNFPDRFSARQFPNYSSELNVNALLLGDSALYLCASSPPGLAGGPDEQYFGPGTRLTVT.

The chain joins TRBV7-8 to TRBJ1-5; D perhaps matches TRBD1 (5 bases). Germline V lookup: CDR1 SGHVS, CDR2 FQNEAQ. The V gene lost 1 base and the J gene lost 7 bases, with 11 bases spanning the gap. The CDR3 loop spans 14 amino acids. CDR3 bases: TGTGCCAGCAGCTTAGGTTCAGGGCTGCAGCCCCAGCATTTT. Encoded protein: CASSLGSGLQPQHF. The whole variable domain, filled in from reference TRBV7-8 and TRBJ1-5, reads GAGVSQSPRYKVAKRGQDVALRCDPISGHVSLFWYQQALGQGPEFLTYFQNEAQLDKSGLPSDRFFAERPEGSVSTLKIQRTQQEDSAVYLCASSLGSGLQPQHFGDGTRLSIL.

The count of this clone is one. This chain's CDR3 is CASSLRAGGGNSPLHF. In DNA, the CDR3 is TGTGCCAGCAGCCTAAGGGCCGGGGGGGGCAATTCACCCCTCCACTTT. The chain is built from TRBV7-3 and TRBJ1-6; D is possibly TRBD1 (6 bases). This CDR3 comprises 16 residues. V lost 5 bases, J lost 7 bases, and 18 bases lay in between. Looked up from germline, CDR1 is SGHTA and CDR2 is FQGTGA.

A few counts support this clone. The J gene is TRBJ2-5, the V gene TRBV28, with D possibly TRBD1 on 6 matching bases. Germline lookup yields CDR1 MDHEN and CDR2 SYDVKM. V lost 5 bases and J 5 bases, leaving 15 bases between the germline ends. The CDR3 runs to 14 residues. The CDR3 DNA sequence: TGTGCCAGCAGTCCGACAGGACGCGGGGAGACCCAGTACTTC. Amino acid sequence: CASSPTGRGETQYF.

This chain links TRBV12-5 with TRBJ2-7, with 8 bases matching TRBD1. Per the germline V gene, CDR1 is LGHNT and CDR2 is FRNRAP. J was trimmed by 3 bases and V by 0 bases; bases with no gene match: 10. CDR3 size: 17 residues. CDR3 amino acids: CASGLVQTGDGGYEQYF. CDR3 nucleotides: TGTGCTAGTGGTTTGGTACAGACAGGGGATGGGGGCTACGAGCAGTACTTC.